The clone carrying this T cell receptor (beta chain) was seen ten or more times. Its specificity is not known. This sample is drawn from a study of Graves' ophthalmopathy and Graves' hyperthyroidism. The V end was cut by 3 bases, the J end by 2 bases, with 14 bases between. Germline CDR1 reads MNHEY; CDR2 reads SMNVEV (reference sequence). This CDR3 spans 15 amino acids. Each donor who had ophthalmopathy showed moderate-to-severe activity, a CAS of ≥3, a NOSPECS of ≥4, and a duration under 3 months. Exclusion applied to patients with other autoimmune diseases, uncontrolled infections, pregnancy or lactation. General study results and limits: Ophthalmopathy progression predictions by the model showed around 72% specificity and approximately 69% sensitivity. Distinction of ophthalmopathy from stable hyperthyroidism by a 13-signature model reached approximately 88% sensitivity and roughly 78% specificity.

CDR3 regions of TCR beta were amplified from RNA transcripts. HTBI-primed first-round RT-PCR preceded second-round multiplex PCR. A single record per CDR3 protein comes from TCRdb applying MiXCR to the multiplex PCR reads. The data contain roughly 160,000 distinct CDR3 sequences, around 40% of them seen just once; the ten biggest clones take up around 9.3%. The sequence came from a young man with Graves' ophthalmopathy. The sample comprised peripheral blood. The chain carries TRBV27 and TRBJ2-7; tentative D call: TRBD2 (6 bases). The CDR3 region has the DNA TGTGCCAGCAGTTTCAGGGAAGGGAGGACCTACGAGCAGTACTTC. Translation: CASSFREGRTYEQYF.